The present T cell receptor beta chain was sequenced within a study of blood T cell repertoires in COVID-19. Study at large: There were acute and convalescent COVID-19 samples, and they came from the United States, Italy and Spain. T cells, B-cell-depleted T cells, or PBMCs supplied cDNA or gDNA.

The CDR3 length is 13 residues. V dropped 8 bases and J dropped 1 base, with 11 bases sitting between them. The germline gives CDR1 LNHDA, CDR2 SQIVND (reference sequence). In the original workflow: By means of reference gene primer amplification, nucleated cell counts were estimated. TCRdb keeps only in-frame clones here, not all; method: immunoSEQ multiplex PCR. V, J and clone size derive from that table, while D and trimming were established from the DNA sequence. The profile covers about 200,000 clones, with about nine tenths appearing a single time and roughly 6% taken by the ten largest. The origin of this receptor is a man aged 60-69 years who had recovered from COVID-19. Sequenced material: peripheral blood. V usage is TRBV19 and J usage is TRBJ1-2; weak D call: TRBD1 (5 bases). CDR3 region: CASSFQGNYGYTF. For the CDR3, the DNA is TGTGCCAGTTCCTTCCAGGGTAACTATGGCTACACCTTC.